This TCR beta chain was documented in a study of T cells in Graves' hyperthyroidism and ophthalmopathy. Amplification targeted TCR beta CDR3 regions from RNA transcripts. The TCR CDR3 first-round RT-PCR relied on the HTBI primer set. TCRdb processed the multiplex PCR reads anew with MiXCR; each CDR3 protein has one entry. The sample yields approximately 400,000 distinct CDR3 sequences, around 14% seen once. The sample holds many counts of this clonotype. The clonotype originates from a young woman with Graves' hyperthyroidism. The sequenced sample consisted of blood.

The CDR3 loop reads CASSYITGELFF. The DNA of the CDR3 is TGTGCCAGCAGTTACATCACCGGGGAGCTGTTTTTT. The genes are TRBV6-5 and TRBJ2-2; D call uncertain. V was shortened by 2 bases and J by 4 bases, with 2 bases between the two germline ends. CDR1 MNHEY and CDR2 SVGAGI come from the germline V gene. The CDR3 is 12 amino acids.